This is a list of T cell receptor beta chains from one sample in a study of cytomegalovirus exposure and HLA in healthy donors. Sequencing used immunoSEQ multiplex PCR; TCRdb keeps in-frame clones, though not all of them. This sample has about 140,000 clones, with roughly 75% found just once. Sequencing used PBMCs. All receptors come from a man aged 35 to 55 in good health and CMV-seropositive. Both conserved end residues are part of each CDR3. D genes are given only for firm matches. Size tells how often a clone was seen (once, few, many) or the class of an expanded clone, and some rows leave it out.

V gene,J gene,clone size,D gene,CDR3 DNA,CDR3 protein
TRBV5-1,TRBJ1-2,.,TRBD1,TGCGCCAGCGGCGGACAGGGTAACTATGGCTACACCTTC,CASGGQGNYGYTF
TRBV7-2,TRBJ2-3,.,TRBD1,TGTGCCAGCAGCTTAAGGGCAGGGGGCAGGGGCACAGATACGCAGTATTTT,CASSLRAGGRGTDTQYF
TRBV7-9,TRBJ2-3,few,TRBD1,TGTGCCAGCAGCATACAGGGGGTCTCTAGCACAGATACGCAGTATTTT,CASSIQGVSSTDTQYF
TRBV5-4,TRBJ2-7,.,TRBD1,TGTGCCAGCAGCCCGGGACAGGGAGTTTCCTACGAGCAGTACTTC,CASSPGQGVSYEQYF
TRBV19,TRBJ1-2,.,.,TGTGCCAGTAGTATGAGCCCTCTATGGGGCTACACCTTC,CASSMSPLWGYTF
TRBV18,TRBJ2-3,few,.,TGTGCCAGCTCACCACACGGGAAAGGGGATACGCAGTATTTT,CASSPHGKGDTQYF
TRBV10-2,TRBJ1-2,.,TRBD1,TGCGCCAGCAGACACCCCGGAGGGCAGGGGGACTATGGCTACACCTTC,CASRHPGGQGDYGYTF
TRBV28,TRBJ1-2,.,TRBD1,TGTGCCAGCAGCTCAACAGGGGTGGATGGCTACACCTTC,CASSSTGVDGYTF
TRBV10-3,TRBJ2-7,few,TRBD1,TGTGCCATCGGGGGGTTGTCCGACAGGGGATACGAGCAGTACTTC,CAIGGLSDRGYEQYF
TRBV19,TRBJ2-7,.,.,TGTGCCAGTAGTACTACCGGGTCGAGCTACGAGCAGTACTTC,CASSTTGSSYEQYF
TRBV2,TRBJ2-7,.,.,TGTGCCAGCAGAGAGGGCCACGAGCAGTACTTC,CASREGHEQYF
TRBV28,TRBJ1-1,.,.,TGTGCCAGCAGCTCACGGGGTGGTGTCACTGAAGCTTTCTTT,CASSSRGGVTEAFF
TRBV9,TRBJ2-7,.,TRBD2,TGTGCCAGCAGCCGTGGGGCCGGCGGACTAGCGGGAGGCCCCTCCTACGAGCAGTACTTC,CASSRGAGGLAGGPSYEQYF
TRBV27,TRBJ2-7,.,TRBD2,TGTGCCAGCAGTTTAAATTCCGGGGGGGCGCAGAACGAGCAGTACTTC,CASSLNSGGAQNEQYF
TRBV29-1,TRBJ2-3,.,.,TGCAGCGTTGGCGGGCCTAGCACAGATACGCAGTATTTT,CSVGGPSTDTQYF
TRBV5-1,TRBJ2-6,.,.,.,CASSFGPGVSGANVLTF
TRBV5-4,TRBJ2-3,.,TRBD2,TGTGCCAGCAGCTTGTTCGGACTAGCGGGAGGGCCGGCAGATACGCAGTATTTT,CASSLFGLAGGPADTQYF
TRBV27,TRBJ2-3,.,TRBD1,TGTGCCAGCAGTTTAAGGATAAGGGGGCTCGCAGATACGCAGTATTTT,CASSLRIRGLADTQYF
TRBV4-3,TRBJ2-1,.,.,TGCGCCAGCAGCCAGTGGGGCGGGACCGGAAACAATGAGCAGTTCTTC,CASSQWGGTGNNEQFF
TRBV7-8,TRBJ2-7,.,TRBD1,TGTGCCAGCAGCTTCTCGGGACAGGGTTTCCTTTCAGCCTACGAGCAGTACTTC,CASSFSGQGFLSAYEQYF
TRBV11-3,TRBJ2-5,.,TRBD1,TGTGCCAGCAGCTTACGAGGGACAGGGGGCCTAGAGACCCAGTACTTC,CASSLRGTGGLETQYF
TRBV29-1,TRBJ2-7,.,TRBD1,TGCAGCGTTGAGGGGCAGGGGGTAAACGAGCAGTACTTC,CSVEGQGVNEQYF
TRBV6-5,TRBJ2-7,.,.,TGTGCCAGCAGAGAGAGGGCCGCCCTCGGGGAGCAGTACTTC,CASRERAALGEQYF
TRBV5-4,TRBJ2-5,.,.,TGTGCCAGCAGCTTGGGAACCGGGACACAGCAAGAGACCCAGTACTTC,CASSLGTGTQQETQYF
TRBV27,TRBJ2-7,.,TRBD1,TGTGCCAGCAGTTCGACAGGGTACGAGCAGTACTTC,CASSSTGYEQYF
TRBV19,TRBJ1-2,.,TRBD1,TGTGCCAGTAGTGGAAAAACAGGGGTAATCTCTGGCTACACCTTC,CASSGKTGVISGYTF
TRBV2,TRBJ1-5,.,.,TGTGCCAGCAGGAGACAGAATCAGCCCCAGCATTTT,CASRRQNQPQHF
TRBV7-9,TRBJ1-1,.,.,TGTGCCAGCAGCTTAGGGGCCGGGGATAGCACTGAAGCTTTCTTT,CASSLGAGDSTEAFF
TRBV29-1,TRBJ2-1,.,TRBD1,TGCAGCGCCTTCTGGGCAGGGGGCGGTGAGCAGTTCTTC,CSAFWAGGGEQFF
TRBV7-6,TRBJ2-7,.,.,TGTGCCAGCAGCTTAGAAGACAGGTTCTACGAGCAGTACTTC,CASSLEDRFYEQYF
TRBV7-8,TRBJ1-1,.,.,TGTGCCAGCAGCTTAGGCAGAGACATTGAAGCTTTCTTT,CASSLGRDIEAFF
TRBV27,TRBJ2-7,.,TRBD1,TGTGCCAGCAGCCCCTGGGGGACAGGTGATTACGAGCAGTACTTC,CASSPWGTGDYEQYF
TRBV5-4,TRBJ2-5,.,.,TGTGCCAGCAGCCCCCAGAGGGGGGGCCAAGAGACCCAGTACTTC,CASSPQRGGQETQYF
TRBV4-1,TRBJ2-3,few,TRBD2,TGCGCCAGCAGCCAGTTTAGCGGGACCACAGATACGCAGTATTTT,CASSQFSGTTDTQYF
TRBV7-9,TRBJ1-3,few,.,TGTGCCAGCAGCTTAATGGACAGACCTGGAAACACCATATATTTT,CASSLMDRPGNTIYF
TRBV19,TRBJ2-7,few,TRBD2,TGTGCCAGTAGTATAGATGGCGGGAGCACCTACGAGCAGTACTTC,CASSIDGGSTYEQYF
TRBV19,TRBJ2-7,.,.,TGTGCCAGCTCAGGGGTCCTATCCTACGAGCAGTACTTC,CASSGVLSYEQYF
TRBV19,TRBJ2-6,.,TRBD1,TGTGCCAGTAGCGAACGGGGACAGGGGTTATCTGGGGCCAACGTCCTGACTTTC,CASSERGQGLSGANVLTF
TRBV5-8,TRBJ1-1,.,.,TGTGCCAGCAGCTTGGGTCCTAGGGGCACTGAAGCTTTCTTT,CASSLGPRGTEAFF
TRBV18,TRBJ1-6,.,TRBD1,TGTGCCAGCTCACCAATCGGACAGGGTGATTCACCCCTCCACTTT,CASSPIGQGDSPLHF
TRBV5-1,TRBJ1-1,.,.,TGCGCCAGCAGCTTGGGTGACTTGAACACTGAAGCTTTCTTT,CASSLGDLNTEAFF
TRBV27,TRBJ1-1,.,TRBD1,TGTGCCAGCAGTCCCATCCGGGACAGGGGCCTGAACACTGAAGCTTTCTTT,CASSPIRDRGLNTEAFF
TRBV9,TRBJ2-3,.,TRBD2,TGTGCCAGCAGCCCCCCGGGACTAGCGGACACAGATACGCAGTATTTT,CASSPPGLADTDTQYF
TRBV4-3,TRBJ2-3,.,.,TGCGCCAGCAGCCAAGGCCAGGGATTAAGTTTAGATACGCAGTATTTT,CASSQGQGLSLDTQYF